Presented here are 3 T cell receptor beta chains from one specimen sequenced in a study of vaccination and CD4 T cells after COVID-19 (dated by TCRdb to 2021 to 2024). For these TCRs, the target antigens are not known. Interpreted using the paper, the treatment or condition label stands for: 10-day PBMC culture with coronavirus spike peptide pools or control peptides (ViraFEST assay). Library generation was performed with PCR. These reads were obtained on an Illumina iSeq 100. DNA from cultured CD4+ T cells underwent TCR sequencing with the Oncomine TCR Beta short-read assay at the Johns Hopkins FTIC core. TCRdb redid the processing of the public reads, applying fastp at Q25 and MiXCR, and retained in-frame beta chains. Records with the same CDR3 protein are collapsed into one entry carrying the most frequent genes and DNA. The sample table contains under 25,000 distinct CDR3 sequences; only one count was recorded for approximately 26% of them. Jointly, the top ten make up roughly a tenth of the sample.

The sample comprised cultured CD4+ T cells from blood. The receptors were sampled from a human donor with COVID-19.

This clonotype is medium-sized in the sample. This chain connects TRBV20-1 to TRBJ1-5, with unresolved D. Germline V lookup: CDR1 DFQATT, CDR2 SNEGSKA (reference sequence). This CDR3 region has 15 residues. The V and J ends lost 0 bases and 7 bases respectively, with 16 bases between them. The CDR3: CSARERGRQIQPQHF. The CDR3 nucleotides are TGCAGTGCTAGAGAGCGAGGACGGCAAATCCAGCCCCAGCATTTT.

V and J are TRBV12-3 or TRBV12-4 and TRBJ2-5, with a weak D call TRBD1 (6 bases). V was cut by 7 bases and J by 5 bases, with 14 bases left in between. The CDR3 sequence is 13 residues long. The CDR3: CASTARGRETQYF. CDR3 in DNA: TGTGCCAGCACCGCCAGGGGAAGGGAGACCCAGTACTTC.

CDR3 DNA: TGTGCCAGCAGCTTAACTCCAGCTTCTGGAAACACCATATATTTT. Translation gives CASSLTPASGNTIYF. The rearrangement joins TRBV11-3 to TRBJ1-3; no firm D call. V was clipped by 2 bases and J by 1 base, with 9 bases between them. CDR1 is SGHNT and CDR2 is YENEEA in the germline V gene. The CDR3 has 15 residues. Complete variable domain (other parts from reference TRBV11-3 and TRBJ1-3): EAGVVQSPRYKIIEKKQPVAFWCNPISGHNTLYWYLQNLGQGPELLIRYENEEAVDDSQLPKDRFSAERLKGVDSTLKIQPAELGDSAVYLCASSLTPASGNTIYFGEGSWLTVV.